Shown below are 16 T cell receptor beta chains from a single sample sequenced in a study of blood T cell repertoires in COVID-19. Only in-frame clones appear in the TCRdb table, and some are missing; sequencing was by immunoSEQ multiplex PCR. Here the sample spans about 360,000 clones, less than 90% being singletons. The sample consisted of peripheral blood. Every receptor here comes from a woman in her sixties with COVID-19, enrolled during active disease.

CDR3 protein: CASGQDINYGYTF. In DNA form, the CDR3 reads TGTGCCAGTGGACAGGACATTAACTATGGCTACACCTTC. J is TRBJ1-2 and V is TRBV19, with 7 bases that match TRBD1. The germline gives CDR1 LNHDA, CDR2 SQIVND (reference sequence). The junction had 4 bases not matched to a gene; V was cut back by 8 bases and J by 1 base. The length of the CDR3 is 13 residues.

V is TRBV11-2 and J is TRBJ1-2; the D is unclear. The CDR3 covers 14 residues. V was trimmed by 1 base and J by 5 bases, leaving 11 bases between them. Germline assignment: CDR1 SGHAT and CDR2 FQNNGV. The CDR3 is CASSLAGLGYGYTF. DNA for the CDR3: TGTGCCAGCAGCTTAGCGGGTCTTGGGTATGGCTACACCTTC.

The CDR3 is CASSPDTLTYEQYF. Here the CDR3 DNA reads TGTGCCAGCAGCCCTGACACCCTCACCTACGAGCAGTACTTC. This chain links TRBV7-9 with TRBJ2-7; no clear D gene. Deletions cut 5 bases from V and 2 bases from J, with 13 bases between. Germline assignment: CDR1 SEHNR and CDR2 FQNEAQ (reference sequence). The CDR3 is 14 amino acids.

The chain carries TRBV4-1 and TRBJ2-7; 7 nucleotides line up with TRBD1. CDR3 length equals 17 residues. V lost 5 bases to trimming and J lost 2 bases; unmatched junction nucleotides: 15. Germline V gene sequence: CDR1 MGHRA, CDR2 YSYEKL. As DNA, the CDR3 is TGCGCCAGCAGCTATGGGTTGGCTGGACAGGCAACCTACGAGCAGTACTTC. The encoded protein is CASSYGLAGQATYEQYF.

A single count supports this clone. The chain links TRBV2 to TRBJ1-5; a possible D gene is TRBD1 (6 bases). The CDR3 spans 14 residues. Between the trimmed V and J ends, which lost 4 bases and 1 base, there was a span of 8 bases. Germline CDR1 SNHLY, CDR2 FYNNEI. CDR3 residues: CASSGGHSNQPQHF. The DNA for the CDR3 is TGTGCCAGCAGTGGGGGACACAGCAATCAGCCCCAGCATTTT.

This chain links TRBV11-2 with TRBJ1-4; D is perhaps TRBD1 (5 bases). This CDR3 spans 15 amino acids. Germline CDR1 is SGHAT and CDR2 is FQNNGV. Trimming removed 5 bases at V and 0 bases at J, with 10 bases between. CDR3 amino acids: CASSGRVPTNEKLFF. In DNA, the CDR3 is TGTGCCAGCAGCGGCAGGGTCCCAACTAATGAAAAACTGTTTTTT.

Concerning this clone: At the DNA level, this CDR3 is encoded by other sequences in the same sample as well. The chain links TRBV9 to TRBJ2-3, with D uncertain. Per germline, CDR1 SGDLS and CDR2 YYNGEE. V was shortened by 2 bases and J by 0 bases, with 7 bases between the two germline ends. The CDR3 runs 14 residues. The CDR3 DNA follows: TGTGCCAGCAGCGTCCGTGGCAGCACAGATACGCAGTATTTT. This encodes CASSVRGSTDTQYF.

This chain connects TRBV25-1 to TRBJ1-2; TRBD1 aligns across 7 bases. The CDR3 consists of 14 residues. The germline CDR1 and CDR2 sequences are MGHDK and SYGVNS. Trimming took 2 bases from V and 1 from J; bases not matched to a gene: 1. CDR3 sequence: CASSEQGVNYGYTF. The CDR3 nucleotides read TGTGCCAGCAGTGAACAGGGGGTTAACTATGGCTACACCTTC.

This clone was recorded once. This chain links TRBV5-1 with TRBJ1-1; possibly TRBD1 for D (5 bases). Trimming removed 6 bases from V and 4 bases from J, with 16 bases in between. Germline CDR1 is SGHRS and CDR2 is YFSETQ. CDR3 length: 14 residues. The CDR3 spells CASKTGQDITEAFF. The CDR3 bases are TGCGCCAGCAAGACCGGCCAGGACATCACTGAAGCTTTCTTT.

J is TRBJ2-7 and V is TRBV5-1, with TRBD1 identical over 7 bases. From germline, CDR1 is SGHRS and CDR2 YFSETQ. There are 14 residues in the CDR3. V gave up 4 bases and J gave up 2 bases; unmatched junction bases: 6. The CDR3 DNA sequence: TGCGCCAGCAGCCCGACCGGGACAGCCTACGAGCAGTACTTC. Translating gives CASSPTGTAYEQYF.

The V and J genes are TRBV19 and TRBJ1-6, with no clear D. Germline loops: CDR1 LNHDA, CDR2 SQIVND (reference sequence). Between the trimmed V and J ends, which lost 4 bases and 6 bases, there was a span of 10 bases. The CDR3 is 14 amino acids. CDR3 bases: TGTGCCAGTAGTACTACGGGAGCTAATTCACCCCTCCACTTT. It yields the protein CASSTTGANSPLHF.

This chain uses TRBV7-3 with TRBJ2-1, with D possibly matching TRBD1 (6 bases). Trimming removed 0 bases at V and 7 bases at J, with 10 bases between. This CDR3 has 14 amino acids. The V gene's germline CDR1 is SGHTA and CDR2 FQGTGA. In DNA form, the CDR3 reads TGTGCCAGCAGCTTAACCGCACAGGGTAATGAGCAGTTCTTC. Its translation: CASSLTAQGNEQFF.

The chain carries TRBV6-5 and TRBJ2-5; tentative D call: TRBD1 (5 bases). The germline V gene has CDR1 MNHEY and CDR2 SVGAGI. This CDR3 is 14 amino acids long. Trimming pared 6 bases from V and 1 base from J, leaving 12 bases between. The CDR3 DNA is TGTGCCAGCAGGACCAGGGCCTTCCAAGAGACCCAGTACTTC. It translates to CASRTRAFQETQYF.

The chain couples TRBV27 to TRBJ2-2; 8 nucleotides line up with TRBD1. Germline CDR1 MNHEY, CDR2 SMNVEV (reference sequence). The CDR3 sequence is 20 residues long. V was pared by 6 bases and J by 4 bases, with 22 bases of the junction left unmatched. CDR3 loop: CASSRQKTGVSFYSTGELFF. The CDR3, as DNA: TGTGCCAGCAGCCGCCAAAAGACAGGGGTGTCCTTTTATAGCACCGGGGAGCTGTTTTTT.

The rearrangement joins TRBV7-4 to TRBJ2-7, with D hard to call. The CDR3 has 17 residues. Trimming took 6 bases from V and 3 from J, leaving 24 bases between them. Per the germline V gene, CDR1 is SGHVT and CDR2 is SQSDAQ. CDR3 amino acids: CASRQNLTEPSNYEQYF. In DNA form, the CDR3 reads TGTGCCAGCAGACAAAATCTTACGGAGCCCAGCAACTACGAGCAGTACTTC.

This clone came up once. Mismatch with germline at one junction end may stem from a read error. This chain links TRBV9 with TRBJ2-3, with 12 bases matching TRBD1. Germline CDR1 reads SGDLS; CDR2 reads YYNGEE. The CDR3 is 18 amino acids. CDR3 region: CASSVVSGTGGSKDTQYF. The CDR3, as DNA: TGTGCCAGCAGCGTAGTCTCCGGGACAGGGGGCAGCAAAGATACGCAGTATTTT. The variable domain in full, with the rest retrieved from reference TRBV9 and TRBJ2-3, is DSGVTQTPKHLITATGQRVTLRCSPRSGDLSVYWYQQSLDQGLQFLIQYYNGEERAKGNILERFSAQQFPDLHSELNLSSLELGDSALYFCASSVVSGTGGSKDTQYFGPGTRLTVL.